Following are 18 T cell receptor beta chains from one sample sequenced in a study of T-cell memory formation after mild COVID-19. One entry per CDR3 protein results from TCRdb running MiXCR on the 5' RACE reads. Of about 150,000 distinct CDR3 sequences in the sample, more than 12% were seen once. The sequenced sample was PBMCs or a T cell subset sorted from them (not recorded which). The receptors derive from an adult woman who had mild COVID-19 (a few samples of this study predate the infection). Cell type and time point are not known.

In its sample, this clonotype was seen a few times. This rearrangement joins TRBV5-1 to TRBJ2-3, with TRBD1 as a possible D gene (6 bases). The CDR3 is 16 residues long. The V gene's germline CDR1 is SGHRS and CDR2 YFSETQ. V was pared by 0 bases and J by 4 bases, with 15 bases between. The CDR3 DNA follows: TGCGCCAGCAGCTTGGTGATAGCATACAGGGCAGATACGCAGTATTTT. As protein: CASSLVIAYRADTQYF.

The CDR3 DNA is TGCAGCGTTGAAGAGCGGACAGACGGCTACACCTTC. It is translated as CSVEERTDGYTF. The rearrangement uses TRBV29-1 and TRBJ1-2; D possibly corresponds to TRBD1 (6 bases). Germline V gene lookup returns CDR1 SQVTM and CDR2 ANQGSEA. The V and J ends lost 0 bases and 8 bases respectively, with 10 bases between them. The CDR3 is 12 residues long.

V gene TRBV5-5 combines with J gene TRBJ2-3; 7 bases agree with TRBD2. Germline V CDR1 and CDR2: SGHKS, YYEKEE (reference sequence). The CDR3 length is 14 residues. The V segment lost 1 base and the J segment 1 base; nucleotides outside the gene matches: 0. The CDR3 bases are TGTGCCAGCAGCTTGCGGGAGGGCACAGATACGCAGTATTTT. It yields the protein CASSLREGTDTQYF. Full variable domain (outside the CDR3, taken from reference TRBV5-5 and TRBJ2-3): DAGVTQSPTHLIKTRGQQVTLRCSPISGHKSVSWYQQVLGQGPQFIFQYYEKEERGRGNFPDRFSARQFPNYSSELNVNALLLGDSALYLCASSLREGTDTQYFGPGTRLTVL.

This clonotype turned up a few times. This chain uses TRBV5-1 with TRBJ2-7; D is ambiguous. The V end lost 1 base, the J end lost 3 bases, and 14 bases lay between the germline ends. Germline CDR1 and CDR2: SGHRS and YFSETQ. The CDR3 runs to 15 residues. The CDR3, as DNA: TGCGCCAGCAGCTTGCGCCAACCCCCTAGCTACGAGCAGTACTTC. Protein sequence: CASSLRQPPSYEQYF.

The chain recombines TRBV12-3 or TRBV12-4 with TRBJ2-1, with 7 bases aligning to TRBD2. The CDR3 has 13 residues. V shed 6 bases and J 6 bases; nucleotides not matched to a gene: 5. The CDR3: CASSRTSRNEQFF. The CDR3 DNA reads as TGTGCCAGCAGCAGGACTAGTCGCAATGAGCAGTTCTTC.

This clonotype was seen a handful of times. For the CDR3, the DNA is TGTGCCAGCAGTTACTCCGCACAGGGGAACACTGAAGCTTTCTTT. Translated: CASSYSAQGNTEAFF. The V call is TRBV6-5, the J call TRBJ1-1, with a tentative D call TRBD1 (6 bases). Germline V lookup: CDR1 MNHEY, CDR2 SVGAGI. With 0 bases removed from V and 1 base from J, the gap between germline ends came to 9 bases. The CDR3 runs to 15 residues.

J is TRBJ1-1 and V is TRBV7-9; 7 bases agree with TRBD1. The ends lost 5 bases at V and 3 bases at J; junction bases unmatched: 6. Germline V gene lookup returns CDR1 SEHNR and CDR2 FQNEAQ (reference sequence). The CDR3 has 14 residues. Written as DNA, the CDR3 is TGTGCCAGCAGCCCGACAGGGCTGGACACTGAAGCTTTCTTT. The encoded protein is CASSPTGLDTEAFF.

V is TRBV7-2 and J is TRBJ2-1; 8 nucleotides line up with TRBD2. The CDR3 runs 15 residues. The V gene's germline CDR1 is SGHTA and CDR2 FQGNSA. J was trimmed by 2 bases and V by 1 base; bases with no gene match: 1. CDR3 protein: CASSLVAGTYNEQFF. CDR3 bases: TGTGCCAGCAGCTTAGTAGCGGGGACCTACAATGAGCAGTTCTTC.

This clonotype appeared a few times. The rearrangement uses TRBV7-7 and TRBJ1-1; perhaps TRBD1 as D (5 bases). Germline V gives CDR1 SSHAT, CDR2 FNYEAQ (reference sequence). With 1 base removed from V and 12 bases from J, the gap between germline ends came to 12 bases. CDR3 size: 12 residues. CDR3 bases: TGTGCCAGCAGCTTAGAGGTCGGGACGACTTTCTTT. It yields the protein CASSLEVGTTFF. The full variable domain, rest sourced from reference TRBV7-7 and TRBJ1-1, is GAGVSQSPRYKVTKRGQDVTLRCDPISSHATLYWYQQALGQGPEFLTYFNYEAQPDKSGLPSDRFSAERPEGSISTLTIQRTEQRDSAMYRCASSLEVGTTFFGQGTRLTVV.

CDR3 bases: TGTGCCAGCAGCCGAGGAGGGAGGGGGCCGGAGCGGGAGTTAAACGAGCAGTACTTC. Its translation: CASSRGGRGPERELNEQYF. The rearrangement links TRBV7-9 to TRBJ2-7; D is perhaps TRBD2 (8 bases). This CDR3 is built from 19 residues. CDR1 and CDR2 from the germline V gene are SEHNR and FQNEAQ (reference sequence). V shed 5 bases and J shed 5 bases, with 31 bases lying between them. The full variable domain, rest sourced from reference TRBV7-9 and TRBJ2-7, is DTGVSQNPRHKITKRGQNVTFRCDPISEHNRLYWYRQTLGQGPEFLTYFQNEAQLEKSRLLSDRFSAERPKGSFSTLEIQRTEQGDSAMYLCASSRGGRGPERELNEQYFGPGTRLTVT.

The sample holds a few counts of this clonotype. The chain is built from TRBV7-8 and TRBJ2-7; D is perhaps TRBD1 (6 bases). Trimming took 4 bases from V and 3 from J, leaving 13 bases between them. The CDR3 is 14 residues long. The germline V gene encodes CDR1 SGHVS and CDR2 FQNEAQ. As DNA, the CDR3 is TGTGCCAGCAGCTCCTGGGACACATACTACGAGCAGTACTTC. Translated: CASSSWDTYYEQYF.

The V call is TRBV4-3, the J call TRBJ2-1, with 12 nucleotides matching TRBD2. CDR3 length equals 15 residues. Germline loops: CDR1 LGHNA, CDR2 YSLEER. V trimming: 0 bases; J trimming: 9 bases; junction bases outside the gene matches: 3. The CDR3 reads CASSQDKGLAGEQFF. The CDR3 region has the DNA TGCGCCAGCAGCCAAGATAAGGGACTAGCGGGTGAGCAGTTCTTC.

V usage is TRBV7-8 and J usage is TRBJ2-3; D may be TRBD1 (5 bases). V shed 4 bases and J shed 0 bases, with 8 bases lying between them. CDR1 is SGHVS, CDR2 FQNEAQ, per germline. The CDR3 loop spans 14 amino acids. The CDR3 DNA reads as TGTGCCAGCAGCTCGACAGTTAGCACAGATACGCAGTATTTT. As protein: CASSSTVSTDTQYF.

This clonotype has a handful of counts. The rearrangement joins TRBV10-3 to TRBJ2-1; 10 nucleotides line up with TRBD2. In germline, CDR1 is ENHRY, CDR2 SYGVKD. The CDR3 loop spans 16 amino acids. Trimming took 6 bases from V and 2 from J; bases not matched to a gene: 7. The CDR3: CAISGPSGSPYNEQFF. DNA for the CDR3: TGTGCCATCAGCGGACCTAGCGGGAGCCCCTACAATGAGCAGTTCTTC.

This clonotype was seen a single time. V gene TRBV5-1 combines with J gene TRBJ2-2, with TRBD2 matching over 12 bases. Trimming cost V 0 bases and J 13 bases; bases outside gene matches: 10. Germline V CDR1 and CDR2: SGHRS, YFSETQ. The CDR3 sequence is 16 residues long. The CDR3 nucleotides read TGCGCCAGCAGCTTGGCGCGGACTAGCGGGATAAACCGGCTGTTTTTT. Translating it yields CASSLARTSGINRLFF.

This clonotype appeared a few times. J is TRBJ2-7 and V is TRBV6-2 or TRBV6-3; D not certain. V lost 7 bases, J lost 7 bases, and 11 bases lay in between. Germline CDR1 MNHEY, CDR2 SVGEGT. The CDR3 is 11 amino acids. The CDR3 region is CASTLGQEQYF. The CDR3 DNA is TGTGCCAGCACGCTAGGGCAAGAGCAGTACTTC.

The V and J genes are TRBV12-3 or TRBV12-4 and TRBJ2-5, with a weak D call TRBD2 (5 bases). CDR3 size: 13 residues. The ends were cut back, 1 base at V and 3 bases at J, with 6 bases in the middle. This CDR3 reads CASSLGGEETQYF. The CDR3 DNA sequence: TGTGCCAGCAGTTTAGGGGGAGAAGAGACCCAGTACTTC.

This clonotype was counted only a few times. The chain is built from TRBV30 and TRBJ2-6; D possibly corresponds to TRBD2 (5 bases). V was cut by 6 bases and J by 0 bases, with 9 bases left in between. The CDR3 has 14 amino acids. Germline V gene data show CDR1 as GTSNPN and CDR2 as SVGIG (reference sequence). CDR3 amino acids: CACPRDSGANVLTF. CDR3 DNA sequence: TGTGCCTGCCCCCGGGACTCTGGGGCCAACGTCCTGACTTTC.